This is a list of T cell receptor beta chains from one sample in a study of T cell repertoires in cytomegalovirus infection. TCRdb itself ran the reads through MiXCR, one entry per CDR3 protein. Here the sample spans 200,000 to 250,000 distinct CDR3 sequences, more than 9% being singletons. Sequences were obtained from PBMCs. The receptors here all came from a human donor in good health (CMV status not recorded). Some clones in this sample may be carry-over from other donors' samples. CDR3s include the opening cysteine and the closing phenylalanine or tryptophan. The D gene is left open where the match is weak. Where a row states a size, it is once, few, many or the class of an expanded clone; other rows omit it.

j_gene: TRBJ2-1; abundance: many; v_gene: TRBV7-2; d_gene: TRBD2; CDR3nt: TGTGCCAGCAGCGTTTCGTCGGCCAGCGGGAGGGAGGCTGAGCAGTTCTTC; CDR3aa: CASSVSSASGREAEQFF
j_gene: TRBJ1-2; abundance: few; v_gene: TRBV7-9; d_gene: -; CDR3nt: TGTGCCAGCAGCTTAGCGCAATGGCCGTATGGCTACACCTTC; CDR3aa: CASSLAQWPYGYTF
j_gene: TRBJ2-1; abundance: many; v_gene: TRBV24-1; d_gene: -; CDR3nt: TGTGCCACCAGTGATCCCGTTTCACGGGACAAGGGGAATGAGCAGTTCTTC; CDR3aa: CATSDPVSRDKGNEQFF
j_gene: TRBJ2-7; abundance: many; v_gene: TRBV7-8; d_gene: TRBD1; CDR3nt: TGTGCCAGCACCGAGGACAGGGAGTCCTACGAGCAGTACTTC; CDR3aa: CASTEDRESYEQYF
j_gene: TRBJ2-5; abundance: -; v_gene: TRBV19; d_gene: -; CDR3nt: TGTGCCAGTAGTATATCCCCTCCGGGAACTCGGGAGACCCAGTACTTC; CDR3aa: CASSISPPGTRETQYF
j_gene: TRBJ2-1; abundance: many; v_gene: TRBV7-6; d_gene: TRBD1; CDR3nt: TGTGCCAGCAGCTCGGGACAGGTAGGAGAGCAGTTCTTC; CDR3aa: CASSSGQVGEQFF
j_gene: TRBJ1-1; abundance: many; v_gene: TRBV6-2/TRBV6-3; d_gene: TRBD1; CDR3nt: TGTGCCAGCAGTGGGACAGGAATCACTGAAGCTTTCTTT; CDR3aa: CASSGTGITEAFF
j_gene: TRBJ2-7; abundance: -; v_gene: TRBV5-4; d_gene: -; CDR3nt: TGTGCCAGCAGCTTGAGAGAGCAGGGCGAGCAGTACTTC; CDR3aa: CASSLREQGEQYF
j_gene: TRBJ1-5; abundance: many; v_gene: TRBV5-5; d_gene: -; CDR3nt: TGTGCCAGCAGTTACGGTGGGCCAGTTAGCAATCAGCCCCAGCATTTT; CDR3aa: CASSYGGPVSNQPQHF
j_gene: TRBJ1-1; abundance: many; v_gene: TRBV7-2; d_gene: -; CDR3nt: TGTGCCAGCAGCAGACAGTCACGGAACACTGAAGCTTTCTTT; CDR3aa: CASSRQSRNTEAFF
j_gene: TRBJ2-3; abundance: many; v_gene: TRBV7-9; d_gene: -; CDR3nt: TGTGCCAGCAGCCTCCAAGCGGACGGCACAGATACGCAGTATTTT; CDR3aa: CASSLQADGTDTQYF